This T cell receptor beta chain was sequenced in a study of shared clonotypes between healthy human individuals. The CDR3 covers 18 residues. V was pared by 0 bases and J by 4 bases, with 12 bases of the junction left unmatched. Germline V gene data show CDR1 as SGHNT and CDR2 as YENEEA. Whole-study results and caveats: With few donors, the genetic and exposure-history diversity represented was limited.

All donors were Caucasian adults living in Nashville, Tennessee. In regard to this clone: Its specificity is not known.

Only in-frame clones appear in the TCRdb table, and some are missing; sequencing was by immunoSEQ multiplex PCR. Of 1.6 million or so clones listed, more than 95% are singletons. This TCR was recovered from a young man in good health. The chain uses TRBV11-3 and TRBJ1-3, with TRBD1 matching 7 bases. Sequencing used naive CD4+ T cells sorted from blood. The subset: CD45RA+ positively selected. The CDR3 here is CASSLDSEEGAGGNTIYF. The DNA of the CDR3 is TGTGCCAGCAGCTTAGATTCGGAGGAGGGGGCAGGGGGAAACACCATATATTTT.